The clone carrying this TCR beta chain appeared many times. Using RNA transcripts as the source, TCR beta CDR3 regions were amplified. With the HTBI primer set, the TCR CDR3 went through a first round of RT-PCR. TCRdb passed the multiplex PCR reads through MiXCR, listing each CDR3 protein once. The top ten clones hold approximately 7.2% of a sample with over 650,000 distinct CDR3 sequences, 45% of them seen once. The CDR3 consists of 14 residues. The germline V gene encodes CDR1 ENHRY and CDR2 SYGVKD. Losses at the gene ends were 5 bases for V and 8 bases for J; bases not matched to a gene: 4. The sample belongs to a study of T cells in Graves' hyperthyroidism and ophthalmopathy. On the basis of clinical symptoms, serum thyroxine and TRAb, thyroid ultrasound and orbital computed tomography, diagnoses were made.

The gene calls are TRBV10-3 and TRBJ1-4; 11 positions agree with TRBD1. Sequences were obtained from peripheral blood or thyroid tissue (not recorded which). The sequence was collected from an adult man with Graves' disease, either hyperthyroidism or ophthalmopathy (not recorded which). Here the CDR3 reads CAISPGQGAEKLFF. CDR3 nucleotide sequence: TGTGCCATCAGTCCTGGACAGGGGGCGGAAAAACTGTTTTTT.